What follows are 20 T cell receptor beta chains derived from one specimen sequenced in a study of blood T cell repertoires in COVID-19. Method: immunoSEQ multiplex PCR; TCRdb's copy keeps in-frame clones and lacks some. Of some 300,000 clones in the sample, about nine tenths were seen once. The sequencing sample was made of PBMCs or T cells enriched from blood (not recorded which). These receptors all stem from a woman in her forties who had recovered from COVID-19.

V gene TRBV7-2 combines with J gene TRBJ2-5; D is unresolved. The CDR3 spans 12 residues. The V gene lost 0 bases and the J gene lost 5 bases, with 4 bases spanning the gap. CDR1 is SGHTA and CDR2 is FQGNSA in the germline V gene. The CDR3 nucleotides are TGTGCCAGCAGCTTAGCTCGGGAGACCCAGTACTTC. This sequence encodes CASSLARETQYF. Drawing the rest from reference TRBV7-2 and TRBJ2-5, the complete variable domain is GAGVSQSPSNKVTEKGKDVELRCDPISGHTALYWYRQSLGQGLEFLIYFQGNSAPDKSGLPSDRFSAERTGGSVSTLTIQRTQQEDSAVYLCASSLARETQYFGPGTRLLVL.

CDR3 sequence reads: CASSSPWAGGRPGELFF. The CDR3 coding sequence is TGTGCCAGCAGCTCCCCGTGGGCGGGGGGGAGGCCCGGGGAGCTGTTTTTT. The chain uses TRBV7-2 and TRBJ2-2, with 9 bases that match TRBD2. The CDR3 sequence is 17 residues long. Trimming removed 4 bases from V and 6 bases from J; junction bases left unmatched: 12. CDR1 SGHTA and CDR2 FQGNSA come from the germline V gene. Together with reference TRBV7-2 and TRBJ2-2, the CDR3 gives the full variable domain: GAGVSQSPSNKVTEKGKDVELRCDPISGHTALYWYRQSLGQGLEFLIYFQGNSAPDKSGLPSDRFSAERTGGSVSTLTIQRTQQEDSAVYLCASSSPWAGGRPGELFFGEGSRLTVL.

The chain links TRBV7-2 to TRBJ1-2; possible D gene TRBD1, 6 bases. The CDR3 has 17 residues. V lost 6 bases to trimming and J lost 4 bases, with 24 bases between them. Germline assignment: CDR1 SGHTA and CDR2 FQGNSA. The CDR3 reads CASSPRSQGRRGYGYTF. The CDR3 DNA is TGTGCCAGCAGTCCCAGGTCGCAGGGGAGAAGAGGCTATGGCTACACCTTC. The variable domain in full, with the rest retrieved from reference TRBV7-2 and TRBJ1-2, is GAGVSQSPSNKVTEKGKDVELRCDPISGHTALYWYRQSLGQGLEFLIYFQGNSAPDKSGLPSDRFSAERTGGSVSTLTIQRTQQEDSAVYLCASSPRSQGRRGYGYTFGSGTRLTVV.

The rearrangement uses TRBV19 and TRBJ1-1; D is uncertain. CDR3 length: 14 amino acids. CDR1 and CDR2 (germline): LNHDA, SQIVND (reference sequence). Trimming left V 7 bases short and J 4 bases short, with 16 bases between. The CDR3 DNA reads TGTGCCAGTAATCCGGGAGCCGAGGGCACTGAAGCTTTCTTT. Translating it yields CASNPGAEGTEAFF.

The genes are TRBV20-1 and TRBJ2-5, with TRBD1 identical over 9 bases. In germline, CDR1 is DFQATT, CDR2 SNEGSKA (reference sequence). Unmatched junction bases numbered 5, after V lost 3 bases and J lost 6 bases. The CDR3 totals 13 residues. CDR3 sequence: CSASADRGQTQYF. CDR3 nucleotide sequence: TGCAGTGCTAGTGCGGACAGGGGACAGACCCAGTACTTC.

In this sample, this clone turned up a few times. CDR3 sequence (DNA): TGCGCCAGCAGCATCCGGACAGGGGCAGATAGCAATCAGCCCCAGCATTTT. Residues: CASSIRTGADSNQPQHF. The chain couples TRBV4-1 to TRBJ1-5, with 9 positions matching TRBD1. Per the germline V gene, CDR1 is MGHRA and CDR2 is YSYEKL. Losses at the gene ends were 5 bases for V and 0 bases for J; bases not matched to a gene: 8. This CDR3 is built from 17 residues.

This clone was counted only a few times. The V gene is TRBV30, the J gene TRBJ1-2; TRBD1 matches at 10 bases. The CDR3 has 15 residues. From germline, CDR1 is GTSNPN and CDR2 SVGIG (reference sequence). V was clipped by 5 bases and J by 3 bases; unmatched bases: 9. The CDR3 sequence: CAWLVTDRGDYGYTF. CDR3 in DNA: TGTGCCTGGTTGGTAACGGACAGGGGGGACTATGGCTACACCTTC.

This chain joins TRBV5-4 and TRBJ1-1, with D tentatively TRBD1 (5 bases). The germline V and J ends were trimmed by 2 bases and 5 bases, with 10 bases remaining between them. Germline V gives CDR1 SGHNT, CDR2 YYREEE (reference sequence). This CDR3 contains 13 residues. The CDR3 loop is CASSLAGLTEAFF. The CDR3 region has the DNA TGTGCCAGCAGCTTAGCAGGGTTAACTGAAGCTTTCTTT.

There are a few counts of this clone. V is TRBV5-1 and J is TRBJ2-3; the D gene is possibly TRBD1 (6 bases). CDR3 length equals 15 residues. CDR1 and CDR2 from the germline V gene are SGHRS and YFSETQ. Trimming shortened V by 7 bases and J by 9 bases, and 24 bases separated the two germline ends. The CDR3 sequence is CASAEQGYQGETQYF. CDR3 coding DNA: TGCGCCAGCGCCGAACAGGGCTATCAAGGAGAAACGCAGTATTTT.

The V and J genes are TRBV7-2 and TRBJ2-5; TRBD2 aligns across 9 bases. The CDR3 contains 15 residues. With V trimmed by 5 bases and J by 5 bases, 9 bases remained unmatched. Germline assignment: CDR1 SGHTA and CDR2 FQGNSA. In nucleotides, the CDR3 is TGTGCCAGCAGCCCTTTCGCGGGAGGGAGGGAGACCCAGTACTTC. This encodes CASSPFAGGRETQYF. The full variable domain, rest sourced from reference TRBV7-2 and TRBJ2-5, is GAGVSQSPSNKVTEKGKDVELRCDPISGHTALYWYRQSLGQGLEFLIYFQGNSAPDKSGLPSDRFSAERTGGSVSTLTIQRTQQEDSAVYLCASSPFAGGRETQYFGPGTRLLVL.

In its sample, this clone was seen once. The chain has TRBV5-1 and TRBJ2-1; tentatively, D is TRBD2 (9 bases). Germline V gives CDR1 SGHRS, CDR2 YFSETQ. The CDR3 is 20 residues long. V was shortened by 4 bases and J by 7 bases, with 33 bases between the two germline ends. The CDR3 loop reads CASSGISGGTTSGKINEQFF. CDR3 sequence (DNA): TGCGCCAGCAGCGGGATCTCAGGGGGCACGACTAGCGGAAAAATAAATGAGCAGTTCTTC.

In its sample, this clone was seen once. The CDR3 coding sequence is TGTGCCAGTAGTATTCGGGACACGAACACTGAAGCTTTCTTT. Its protein product is CASSIRDTNTEAFF. V gene TRBV19 combines with J gene TRBJ1-1; TRBD1 might be the D (6 bases). Germline values: CDR1 LNHDA, CDR2 SQIVND (reference sequence). V lost 3 bases, J lost 1 base, and 9 bases lay in between. This CDR3 spans 14 amino acids.

CDR3 region: CASSEWAGRNTEAFF. CDR3 sequence (DNA): TGTGCCAGCAGCGAGTGGGCCGGGAGAAACACTGAAGCTTTCTTT. The chain is built from TRBV7-8 and TRBJ1-1; unclear D gene. This CDR3 contains 15 residues. With 5 bases removed from V and 2 bases from J, the gap between germline ends came to 15 bases. Germline-derived CDR1 and CDR2 are SGHVS and FQNEAQ.

The rearrangement links TRBV6-5 to TRBJ1-5; 7 positions match TRBD1. This CDR3 contains 15 residues. V lost 5 bases and J lost 2; bases outside the gene matches: 6. CDR1 and CDR2 (germline): MNHEY, SVGAGI. DNA of the CDR3: TGTGCCAGCAGTCTCCGACAGGGAGGCAATCAGCCCCAGCATTTT. Amino acid sequence: CASSLRQGGNQPQHF.

The rearrangement links TRBV4-1 to TRBJ2-3; a possible D gene is TRBD2 (6 bases). With 0 bases removed from V and 0 bases from J, the gap between germline ends came to 13 bases. The CDR3 is 17 amino acids. CDR1 MGHRA and CDR2 YSYEKL come from the germline V gene. This chain's CDR3 is CASSQDPAGSSTDTQYF. The CDR3 nucleotides read TGCGCCAGCAGCCAAGATCCCGCGGGGAGTAGCACAGATACGCAGTATTTT.

V gene TRBV5-6 combines with J gene TRBJ1-5; D uncertain. V was clipped by 2 bases and J by 3 bases, with 9 bases between them. Germline values: CDR1 SGHDT, CDR2 YYEEEE. The CDR3 spans 14 residues. Here the CDR3 reads CASSLYRSNQPQHF. The CDR3 DNA reads as TGTGCCAGCAGCTTATACCGGTCCAATCAGCCCCAGCATTTT.

The rearrangement uses TRBV7-2 and TRBJ2-2; unclear D gene. The CDR3 spans 13 residues. Trimming cost V 1 base and J 7 bases, with 7 bases left between them. The germline V gene encodes CDR1 SGHTA and CDR2 FQGNSA. CDR3 coding DNA: TGTGCCAGCAGCTTAGTTCACGGCGGGGAGCTGTTTTTT. As protein: CASSLVHGGELFF. Together with reference TRBV7-2 and TRBJ2-2, the CDR3 gives the full variable domain: GAGVSQSPSNKVTEKGKDVELRCDPISGHTALYWYRQSLGQGLEFLIYFQGNSAPDKSGLPSDRFSAERTGGSVSTLTIQRTQQEDSAVYLCASSLVHGGELFFGEGSRLTVL.

The V call is TRBV18, the J call TRBJ1-2; 10 bases agree with TRBD1. With V trimmed by 3 bases and J by 4 bases, 5 bases remained unmatched. Germline V gene sequence: CDR1 KGHSH, CDR2 LQKENI. CDR3 length: 15 residues. This CDR3 reads CASSPRTGGIYGYTF. The CDR3 coding sequence is TGTGCCAGCTCACCCCGGACAGGGGGGATCTATGGCTACACCTTC.

The chain joins TRBV7-2 to TRBJ1-1; no clear D. Germline CDR1 reads SGHTA; CDR2 reads FQGNSA. The V and J ends lost 5 bases and 4 bases respectively, with 17 bases between them. The CDR3 is made up of 15 amino acids. The CDR3 sequence: CASSTREGRITEAFF. For the CDR3, the DNA is TGTGCCAGCAGCACGCGAGAGGGCAGGATCACTGAAGCTTTCTTT.

The V call is TRBV5-4, the J call TRBJ2-7; possible D gene TRBD2, 6 bases. The CDR3 length is 16 residues. V dropped 3 bases and J dropped 2 bases, with 18 bases sitting between them. Germline V lookup: CDR1 SGHNT, CDR2 YYREEE (reference sequence). This CDR3 reads CASSSPGVAHPYEQYF. The CDR3, as DNA: TGTGCCAGCAGCTCACCGGGGGTAGCCCACCCCTACGAGCAGTACTTC.